This T cell receptor (beta chain) was documented in a study of blood T cell repertoires in COVID-19. In the authors' methods: Reference gene primer amplification gave estimated nucleated cell counts. TCRdb's copy holds only in-frame clones and misses some; the assay was immunoSEQ multiplex PCR. V, J and clone size reflect that table, while D and trimming were determined from the DNA. This table has 150,000 to 200,000 clones, over 70% appearing once. Seattle patients were enrolled during active infection and followed longitudinally. Germline CDR1 is SGHVS and CDR2 is FQNEAQ. V was clipped by 6 bases and J by 1 base; unmatched bases: 3. The CDR3 has 15 amino acids. This clone is termed medium-sized.

This TCR derives from a woman aged 40-49 years with COVID-19, enrolled during active disease. V and J are TRBV7-8 and TRBJ2-2, with TRBD2 matching 9 bases. Material: peripheral blood. The chain's CDR3 is CASRLLAGNTGELFF. Written as DNA, the CDR3 is TGTGCCAGCAGATTACTAGCGGGGAACACCGGGGAGCTGTTTTTT. Supplemented by reference TRBV7-8 and TRBJ2-2, the full variable domain reads GAGVSQSPRYKVAKRGQDVALRCDPISGHVSLFWYQQALGQGPEFLTYFQNEAQLDKSGLPSDRFFAERPEGSVSTLKIQRTQQEDSAVYLCASRLLAGNTGELFFGEGSRLTVL.